The rows below give T cell receptor beta chains drawn from one sample of a study of blood T cells in healthy people across ages. TCRdb re-derived calls from the 5' RACE reads in MiXCR, one entry per CDR3 protein. The table lists about 800,000 distinct CDR3 sequences, about three fifths of them singletons. The sequenced material came from blood. These receptor sequences come from a man younger than 40 in good health. Both conserved end residues are part of each CDR3. Each record gives: D gene, J gene, V gene, clone size, CDR3 protein, CDR3 DNA. D genes are given only for firm matches. Clone size is shown for a subset of rows, as once, few, many or a class of expanded clone.

>TRBD1|TRBJ2-1|TRBV5-8|-
CASSLGQGPNNEQFF
TGTGCCAGCAGCTTGGGACAGGGGCCCAACAATGAGCAGTTCTTC
>-|TRBJ2-3|TRBV4-2|-
CASGAAGGGSPDTQYF
TGTGCCAGCGGGGCAGCAGGGGGCGGGAGCCCAGATACGCAGTATTTT
>TRBD1|TRBJ1-2|TRBV7-8|few
CASSVGGQGFVGYTF
TGTGCCAGCAGCGTCGGAGGACAGGGTTTCGTAGGCTACACCTTC
>TRBD2|TRBJ2-3|TRBV29-1|few
CSVTPAGASTDTQYF
TGCAGCGTTACGCCAGCGGGGGCTAGCACAGATACGCAGTATTTT
>TRBD1|TRBJ1-6|TRBV27|-
CASSPSGGRGSPLHF
TGTGCCAGCAGCCCATCGGGCGGCAGGGGGTCACCCCTCCACTTT
>TRBD2|TRBJ2-3|TRBV10-3|-
CAASSGRGTDTQYF
TGTGCCGCCAGTAGCGGGAGAGGGACAGATACGCAGTATTTT
>TRBD1|TRBJ1-2|TRBV11-2|-
CASSPSWWQAGGLGANYGYTF
TGTGCCAGCAGCCCTTCATGGTGGCAGGCAGGGGGCTTGGGAGCTAACTATGGCTACACCTTC
>TRBD2|TRBJ2-1|TRBV20-1|few
CSRTSGIVGQFF
TGCAGTCGGACTAGCGGGATAGTGGGGCAGTTCTTC
>-|TRBJ1-2|TRBV6-1|-
CASSAMGHVYYGYTF
TGTGCCAGCAGTGCGATGGGCCACGTCTACTATGGCTACACCTTC
>-|TRBJ2-1|TRBV6-6|few
CASMTLSEQFF
TGTGCCAGCATGACCCTGAGTGAGCAGTTCTTC
>-|TRBJ2-7|TRBV20-1|-
CSAPQGLYEQYF
TGCAGTGCGCCCCAGGGCCTGTACGAGCAGTACTTC
>-|TRBJ2-5|TRBV20-1|once
CSARGILGRETQYF
TGCAGTGCTAGAGGTATTCTGGGTCGAGAGACCCAGTACTTC
>-|TRBJ2-5|TRBV2|-
CASRKEGYETQYF
TGTGCCAGCAGGAAGGAGGGTTATGAGACCCAGTACTTC
>-|TRBJ2-7|TRBV2|few
CASVVIPGVSYEQYF
TGTGCCAGCGTCGTAATCCCGGGAGTTTCCTACGAGCAGTACTTC
>TRBD2|TRBJ2-3|TRBV12-3/TRBV12-4|-
CASSFDILAGPLHTDTQYF
TGTGCCAGCAGTTTTGATATTCTAGCGGGGCCGCTCCACACAGATACGCAGTATTTT
>-|TRBJ1-5|TRBV6-6|-
CASSYRFSNQPQHF
TGTGCCAGCAGTTACCGTTTTAGCAATCAGCCCCAGCATTTT
>-|TRBJ1-2|TRBV20-1|-
CSVRTGRVGGYTF
TGCAGTGTTCGCACAGGGCGAGTTGGGGGCTACACCTTC
>-|TRBJ2-7|TRBV2|-
CASTTGRGTYEQYF
TGTGCCAGCACCACAGGGCGGGGAACTTACGAGCAGTACTTC
>TRBD2|TRBJ2-1|TRBV9|-
CASAMAGDVGRQFF
TGTGCCAGCGCAATGGCGGGAGATGTGGGGAGGCAGTTCTTC
>-|TRBJ1-2|TRBV5-1|few
CASSPGSFGYTF
TGCGCCAGCAGCCCCGGGTCGTTCGGCTACACCTTC
>TRBD2|TRBJ2-3|TRBV9|once
CASSGSGTSGTDTQYF
TGTGCCAGCAGCGGATCCGGGACTAGCGGCACAGATACGCAGTATTTT
>-|TRBJ1-1|TRBV4-3|-
CASSQDGRGPEAFF
TGCGCCAGCAGCCAAGATGGTCGGGGACCTGAAGCTTTCTTT
>-|TRBJ2-1|TRBV6-2/TRBV6-3|few
CASSLQNPNVNEQFF
TGTGCCAGCAGTTTGCAGAACCCGAATGTCAATGAGCAGTTCTTC
>-|TRBJ2-1|TRBV24-1|-
CATSVTVANSYNEQFF
TGTGCCACCAGTGTCACGGTTGCCAACTCCTACAATGAGCAGTTCTTC
>-|TRBJ2-1|TRBV6-1|-
CASHPTGTVGNEQFF
TGTGCCAGCCACCCTACAGGGACGGTTGGCAATGAGCAGTTCTTC
>-|TRBJ2-1|TRBV19|-
CASRQGLGRVNGDEQFF
TGTGCCAGTAGGCAAGGTCTAGGCAGGGTGAATGGGGATGAGCAGTTCTTC
>-|TRBJ1-5|TRBV28|-
CASSPTLGDQPQHF
TGTGCCAGCAGCCCAACACTGGGGGATCAGCCCCAGCATTTT
>-|TRBJ2-7|TRBV7-2|-
CASSPTPVSTYEQYF
TGTGCCAGCAGCCCGACCCCGGTCAGTACCTACGAGCAGTACTTC
>TRBD1|TRBJ2-7|TRBV28|-
CASRKDRGQGSYEQYF
TGTGCCAGCCGCAAGGATAGGGGACAGGGGTCCTACGAGCAGTACTTC
>TRBD2|TRBJ2-3|TRBV28|-
CASSGLVSDTQYF
TGTGCCAGCAGTGGACTAGTCTCTGATACGCAGTATTTT
>-|TRBJ1-6|TRBV28|-
CASRTINSPLHF
TGTGCCAGCCGAACGATTAATTCACCCCTCCACTTT